These 25 T cell receptor beta chains originate from one sample sequenced in a study of CD8 T cells in Susac syndrome. Random hexamers served to reverse transcribe about 0.5 to 1 ug RNA. MiXCR was run by TCRdb on the immunoSEQ multiplex PCR reads, yielding one entry per CDR3 protein. The table records some 400,000 distinct CDR3 sequences, about 85% of them present only once. The sequenced material came from CD8+ T cells from PBMCs. The source is a human donor with multiple sclerosis.

This clonotype has a handful of counts. V usage is TRBV7-9 and J usage is TRBJ2-1; TRBD1 agrees at 9 bases. After removal of 5 bases from V and 4 bases from J, the junction contained 6 bases not matched to a gene. The germline V gene encodes CDR1 SEHNR and CDR2 FQNEAQ (reference sequence). The CDR3 has 15 amino acids. CDR3 residues: CASSPGTGLYNEQFF. The CDR3 nucleotides read TGTGCCAGCAGCCCCGGGACAGGGCTTTACAATGAGCAGTTCTTC. Complete variable domain (other parts from reference TRBV7-9 and TRBJ2-1): DTGVSQNPRHKITKRGQNVTFRCDPISEHNRLYWYRQTLGQGPEFLTYFQNEAQLEKSRLLSDRFSAERPKGSFSTLEIQRTEQGDSAMYLCASSPGTGLYNEQFFGPGTRLTVL.

The rearrangement uses TRBV27 and TRBJ2-3, with D possibly being TRBD1 or TRBD2 (5 bases each). The V and J ends lost 3 bases and 3 bases respectively, with 13 bases between them. This CDR3 contains 15 residues. Germline lookup yields CDR1 MNHEY and CDR2 SMNVEV (reference sequence). Here the CDR3 DNA reads TGTGCCAGCAGTTTTTCGGGGCTGGATACAGATACGCAGTATTTT. This codes for CASSFSGLDTDTQYF.

J is TRBJ1-1 and V is TRBV5-1; maybe TRBD1 (5 bases). The CDR3 has 12 amino acids. The V gene lost 2 bases and the J gene lost 11 bases, with 13 bases spanning the gap. Germline lookup yields CDR1 SGHRS and CDR2 YFSETQ. This CDR3 reads CASSFSGELAFF. The DNA of the CDR3 is TGCGCCAGCAGCTTCTCGGGGGAGCTCGCTTTCTTT.

The rearrangement links TRBV9 to TRBJ2-1; TRBD1 might be the D (7 bases). The CDR3 is 15 residues long. The V end was cut by 4 bases, the J end by 2 bases, with 13 bases between. CDR1 is SGDLS and CDR2 is YYNGEE in the germline V gene. The CDR3 region has the DNA TGTGCCAGCAGCAAGGAGGGGGCGACCTACAATGAGCAGTTCTTC. Encoded protein: CASSKEGATYNEQFF.

Worth noting for this clonotype: One junction end does not reproduce the germline sequence, and a read error may be involved. The V gene is TRBV7-7, the J gene TRBJ2-2; D remains unclear. Germline CDR1 reads SSHAT; CDR2 reads FNYEAQ (reference sequence). CDR3 length: 17 amino acids. DNA of the CDR3: TGTGCTAGCAGCTTCTCTCTTGGGCGGACCGACACCGGGGAGCTGTTTTTT. Its translation is CASSFSLGRTDTGELFF.

The J gene is TRBJ2-3, the V gene TRBV11-2; 9 bases line up with TRBD1. The CDR3 has 17 amino acids. V lost 5 bases, J lost 1 base, and 10 bases stayed unmatched. Germline CDR1 is SGHAT and CDR2 is FQNNGV. The CDR3 region has the DNA TGTGCCAGCAGCCCGGGACAGGGATTTTTCGGCACAGATACGCAGTATTTT. This encodes CASSPGQGFFGTDTQYF.

The rearrangement links TRBV4-1 to TRBJ1-2; possibly TRBD1 for D (5 bases). Per the germline V gene, CDR1 is MGHRA and CDR2 is YSYEKL. The CDR3 is 16 residues long. V dropped 0 bases and J dropped 4 bases, with 15 bases sitting between them. The CDR3 DNA reads TGCGCCAGCAGCCAAGATCCTGGGGGGAAAGGCTATGGCTACACCTTC. As protein: CASSQDPGGKGYGYTF.

The chain carries TRBV19 and TRBJ2-1; D gene unclear. The CDR3 is made up of 13 amino acids. V lost 1 base to trimming and J lost 6 bases, with 7 bases between them. The V gene's germline CDR1 is LNHDA and CDR2 SQIVND (reference sequence). CDR3 protein: CASSIVPGNEQFF. As DNA, the CDR3 is TGTGCCAGTAGTATAGTTCCAGGCAATGAGCAGTTCTTC.

The chain combines TRBV20-1 with TRBJ2-3; TRBD2 might be the D (5 bases). This CDR3 has 17 amino acids. Germline V CDR1 and CDR2: DFQATT, SNEGSKA (reference sequence). Trimming removed 0 bases from V and 2 bases from J, with 18 bases in between. This CDR3 reads CSARDPSASISTDTQYF. CDR3 nucleotides: TGCAGTGCTAGAGACCCCTCGGCTAGCATCTCCACAGATACGCAGTATTTT.

V gene TRBV6-2 or TRBV6-3 combines with J gene TRBJ1-6, with D tentatively TRBD1 (5 bases). CDR3 length: 15 amino acids. Germline CDR1 is MNHEY and CDR2 is SVGEGT. Trimming took 2 bases from V and 10 from J, leaving 15 bases between them. The DNA of the CDR3 is TGTGCCAGCAGTTACCATCCGGGACCCCCGTCACCCCTCCACTTT. This gives the protein CASSYHPGPPSPLHF.

The chain joins TRBV7-9 to TRBJ1-1, with D unclear. The CDR3 length is 13 residues. Between the trimmed V and J ends, which lost 5 bases and 4 bases, there was a span of 11 bases. From germline, CDR1 is SEHNR and CDR2 FQNEAQ (reference sequence). This CDR3 is CASSPPLGTEAFF. The CDR3, as DNA: TGTGCCAGCAGCCCCCCCCTGGGCACTGAAGCTTTCTTT.

The chain has TRBV7-9 and TRBJ2-3; TRBD2 agrees at 9 bases. This CDR3 has 16 amino acids. Germline V gene data show CDR1 as SEHNR and CDR2 as FQNEAQ (reference sequence). Trimming took 1 base from V and 2 from J; bases not matched to a gene: 4. The CDR3 DNA reads TGTGCCAGCAGCTTAGTAGCGGGGGTTCTCACAGATACGCAGTATTTT. It specifies CASSLVAGVLTDTQYF.

This clonotype has more than one count but fewer than ten. The J gene is TRBJ2-7, the V gene TRBV6-1; 8 nucleotides match TRBD2. Trimming removed 7 bases from V and 6 bases from J; junction bases left unmatched: 14. This CDR3 spans 15 amino acids. In germline, CDR1 is MNHNS, CDR2 SASEGT. The CDR3 nucleotides read TGTGCCAGCACCTTGAAAAGCGGGGGACCTACCGAGCAGTACTTC. It codes for CASTLKSGGPTEQYF.

The chain links TRBV19 to TRBJ2-5, with 7 bases fitting TRBD2. There are 14 residues in the CDR3. CDR1 LNHDA and CDR2 SQIVND come from the germline V gene (reference sequence). V lost 5 bases to trimming and J lost 5 bases; unmatched junction nucleotides: 8. Written as DNA, the CDR3 is TGTGCCAGTAGTCCCCTCGGGAGGCCGGAGACCCAGTACTTC. It specifies CASSPLGRPETQYF.

V usage is TRBV12-3 or TRBV12-4 and J usage is TRBJ1-5, with a possible D match to TRBD1 (5 bases). Trimming took off 0 bases at V and 3 bases at J, with 15 bases between the two ends. CDR3 length: 17 amino acids. CDR3 coding DNA: TGTGCCAGCAGTTTAGCAAGCGCCGGGGCGTACAATCAGCCCCAGCATTTT. Its translation: CASSLASAGAYNQPQHF.

This clonotype was counted a few times. The chain uses TRBV6-1 and TRBJ1-1; 8 positions match TRBD1. Germline CDR1 MNHNS, CDR2 SASEGT. The CDR3 runs to 14 residues. With 7 bases clipped from V and 1 base from J, the junction kept 5 bases outside the gene matches. In nucleotides, the CDR3 is TGTGCCAGCACCTCCGGGACAGGGAACACTGAAGCTTTCTTT. Protein product: CASTSGTGNTEAFF.

The gene calls are TRBV5-1 and TRBJ1-5; D is perhaps TRBD1 (6 bases). Looked up from germline, CDR1 is SGHRS and CDR2 is YFSETQ. The germline V and J ends were trimmed by 0 bases and 1 base, with 11 bases remaining between them. This CDR3 is 16 amino acids long. CDR3 nucleotides: TGCGCCAGCAGCTTGGCCCCAGGGGACAGCAATCAGCCCCAGCATTTT. Residues: CASSLAPGDSNQPQHF.

This clonotype appeared a single time. The CDR3 sequence is CASSPTMNTEAFF. For the CDR3, the DNA is TGTGCCAGCAGCCCCACGATGAACACTGAAGCTTTCTTT. This chain uses TRBV5-8 with TRBJ1-1, with D uncertain. V lost 4 bases and J 0 bases, leaving 7 bases between the germline ends. Germline CDR1 and CDR2: SGHTS and YDEGEE. The CDR3 spans 13 residues.

Turning to this clonotype: One end of the junction does not line up with germline, which may come from a read error. The V call is TRBV28, the J call TRBJ2-1, with a tentative D call TRBD2 (5 bases). This CDR3 is 11 amino acids long. From germline, CDR1 is MDHEN and CDR2 SYDVKM. CDR3 sequence reads: CASNDYDEQFF. DNA for the CDR3: TGTGCCAGCAATGACTACGATGAGCAGTTCTTC.

The chain links TRBV5-1 to TRBJ2-5; TRBD2 matches 7 bases. This CDR3 comprises 17 residues. The J segment lost 0 bases and the V segment lost 0 bases, leaving 8 bases of the junction unmatched. In germline, CDR1 is SGHRS, CDR2 YFSETQ. CDR3 protein: CASSLAESGEYQETQYF. CDR3 nucleotide sequence: TGCGCCAGCAGCTTGGCCGAAAGCGGGGAGTACCAAGAGACCCAGTACTTC. The complete variable domain, with remaining parts taken from reference TRBV5-1 and TRBJ2-5, reads KAGVTQTPRYLIKTRGQQVTLSCSPISGHRSVSWYQQTPGQGLQFLFEYFSETQRNKGNFPGRFSGRQFSNSRSEMNVSTLELGDSALYLCASSLAESGEYQETQYFGPGTRLLVL.

This clonotype occurred a few times. This chain links TRBV6-1 with TRBJ1-1; D remains ambiguous. CDR3 length: 15 residues. The V gene lost 0 bases and the J gene lost 3 bases, with 11 bases spanning the gap. Germline assignment: CDR1 MNHNS and CDR2 SASEGT. The CDR3 bases are TGTGCCAGCAGTGAAGCGACCAGGATTTACACTGAAGCTTTCTTT. Protein: CASSEATRIYTEAFF.

This clonotype appeared once. The gene calls are TRBV7-9 and TRBJ1-2; D is ambiguous. From germline, CDR1 is SEHNR and CDR2 FQNEAQ (reference sequence). The CDR3 consists of 15 residues. Trimming removed 4 bases from V and 4 bases from J, with 16 bases in between. CDR3 region: CASSSSPPGPYGYTF. CDR3 nucleotide sequence: TGTGCCAGCAGCTCTAGCCCCCCAGGACCCTATGGCTACACCTTC.

The V and J genes are TRBV10-3 and TRBJ2-1, with a tentative D call TRBD2 (6 bases). The germline V and J ends were trimmed by 6 bases and 7 bases, with 13 bases remaining between them. This CDR3 spans 13 amino acids. Germline assignment: CDR1 ENHRY and CDR2 SYGVKD. CDR3 coding DNA: TGTGCCATCAGAGCGGGTTCAGGTAATGAGCAGTTCTTC. Translation gives CAIRAGSGNEQFF.

The J gene is TRBJ2-7, the V gene TRBV4-1; tentatively, D is TRBD1 (8 bases). The CDR3 runs 13 residues. The ends were cut back, 4 bases at V and 9 bases at J, with 16 bases in the middle. Germline assignment: CDR1 MGHRA and CDR2 YSYEKL. CDR3 bases: TGCGCCAGCAGCCCTGGGGGGGGGACAGGGCAGTACTTC. Translation: CASSPGGGTGQYF.

This sequence joins TRBV27 and TRBJ2-3; maybe TRBD2 (5 bases). Trimming shortened V by 0 bases and J by 6 bases, and 19 bases separated the two germline ends. Germline V lookup: CDR1 MNHEY, CDR2 SMNVEV (reference sequence). CDR3 length equals 17 residues. The CDR3: CASSLSIAGGLGDTQYF. The CDR3 DNA reads TGTGCCAGCAGTTTATCGATAGCAGGAGGTTTAGGGGATACGCAGTATTTT.